This T cell receptor (beta chain) was sequenced during a study of control samples from healthy donors and cancer patients. The data were produced by immunoSEQ multiplex PCR, yet TCRdb's version contains in-frame clones alone and is incomplete. Of 8,500 to 11,000 clones listed, just over 90% were seen once; the top ten hold 20% to 25%. This CDR3 is 16 amino acids long. In germline, CDR1 is SQVTM, CDR2 ANQGSEA. V was clipped by 5 bases and J by 3 bases; unmatched bases: 13. The chain is built from TRBV29-1 and TRBJ1-2; 9 bases agree with TRBD1. The receptor's source is a man aged 55 to 70 with colorectal cancer. Sample: PBMCs. The CDR3 region has the DNA TGCAGCGTTAGGGGGACAGGGCAAAGACTGGACTATGGCTACACCTTC. Protein product: CSVRGTGQRLDYGYTF.